This TCR beta chain was documented in a study of blood T cell repertoires in COVID-19. Study background: T cells, B-cell-depleted T cells, or PBMCs provided the cDNA or gDNA that served as material.

This clone was counted only a few times. Some clones are missing from TCRdb's copy, which holds only in-frame ones; the method was immunoSEQ multiplex PCR. The sample carries fewer than 150,000 clones, around four fifths recorded once. V shed 6 bases, J shed 8 bases, and the junction held 4 bases outside the gene matches. The CDR3 is made up of 14 amino acids. CDR1 is MNHEY, CDR2 SVGAGI, per germline. The origin of this receptor is a woman aged 40 to 55 with acute or convalescent COVID-19. The source material was peripheral blood. V usage is TRBV6-5 and J usage is TRBJ1-6; 10 bases are a match to TRBD1. In DNA, the CDR3 is TGTGCCAGCAGCCGACAGGGGGCGGATTCACCCCTCCACTTT. Its protein is CASSRQGADSPLHF.